Below, one T cell receptor beta chain is given with its context. This sample was included in a study of blood T cell repertoires in COVID-19. Study information: COVID-19 samples collected from the United States, Italy and Spain covered acute and convalescent phases. Sample material is recorded as cDNA or gDNA derived from T cells, B-cell-depleted T cells, or PBMCs.

Per the original data handling: Scientists estimated how many nucleated cells there were by amplifying reference gene primers. Profiled with immunoSEQ multiplex PCR; TCRdb holds only in-frame clones, not every one. The DNA was the basis for D and trimming; V, J and clone size are from that table. The data show about 64,000 clones, 80% to 90% seen once. CDR1 LGHDT and CDR2 YNNKEL come from the germline V gene (reference sequence). CDR3 size: 13 residues. Trimming cost V 6 bases and J 7 bases, with 12 bases left between them. Sequences were obtained from peripheral blood. The J gene is TRBJ2-2, the V gene TRBV3-1 (or the pseudogene TRBV3-2); TRBD1 is a possible D gene (6 bases). The sequence came from a middle-aged man with acute or convalescent COVID-19. As DNA, the CDR3 is TGTGCCAGCAGTGTCCTCAGGGGCGGGGAGCTGTTTTTT. Its translation: CASSVLRGGELFF.